The 23 T cell receptor beta chains below come from one sample, sequenced in a study of blood T cell repertoires in COVID-19. The assay was immunoSEQ multiplex PCR, and TCRdb's table has in-frame clones only and misses some. The sample includes 210,000 or so clones, 84% of them seen just once. The sequencing input was peripheral blood. These receptors came from a woman aged 70 to 79 with active or convalescent COVID-19.

The chain couples TRBV5-6 to TRBJ2-7; TRBD2 aligns across 7 bases. The CDR3 runs 18 residues. J gave up 6 bases and V 1 base, and 19 bases lay outside the gene matches. The V gene's germline CDR1 is SGHDT and CDR2 YYEEEE. CDR3 DNA: TGTGCCAGCAGCTTGCTTGCTGCGGACGGGGGGATTTTCCGCGAGCAGTACTTC. The encoded protein is CASSLLAADGGIFREQYF.

This clone was observed a few times. The V and J genes are TRBV9 and TRBJ2-7; possibly TRBD1 for D (6 bases). The V gene's germline CDR1 is SGDLS and CDR2 YYNGEE. This CDR3 spans 16 amino acids. The V gene lost 4 bases and the J gene lost 0 bases, with 17 bases spanning the gap. The chain's CDR3 is CASSLTRDMSSYEQYF. CDR3 in DNA: TGTGCCAGCAGCCTCACGAGGGACATGAGCTCCTACGAGCAGTACTTC.

This clone has more than one count but fewer than ten. The V gene is TRBV4-2, the J gene TRBJ2-4, with D uncertain. Germline V gives CDR1 LGHNA, CDR2 YNFKEQ. This CDR3 has 12 residues. The ends were cut back, 1 base at V and 6 bases at J, with 4 bases in the middle. The CDR3 DNA reads as TGTGCCAGCAGCCAAGTGCGAAACATTCAGTACTTC. Its protein product is CASSQVRNIQYF.

V usage is TRBV18 and J usage is TRBJ2-7; D is unresolved. Germline-derived CDR1 and CDR2 are KGHSH and LQKENI. With 2 bases removed from V and 7 bases from J, the gap between germline ends came to 6 bases. CDR3 length equals 11 residues. The CDR3 region has the DNA TGTGCCAGCTCACCAGGAGAGGAGCAGTACTTC. It encodes CASSPGEEQYF.

This chain joins TRBV29-1 and TRBJ2-1; the D gene is possibly TRBD1 (7 bases). Germline V CDR1 and CDR2: SQVTM, ANQGSEA. V was cut by 3 bases and J by 4 bases, with 16 bases left in between. There are 15 residues in the CDR3. For the CDR3, the DNA is TGCAGCGTTGATCCTTCAGGGGGGCTATACAATGAGCAGTTCTTC. Protein: CSVDPSGGLYNEQFF.

The chain joins TRBV7-9 to TRBJ2-3; D is perhaps TRBD2 (5 bases). Germline V gives CDR1 SEHNR, CDR2 FQNEAQ (reference sequence). The V and J ends lost 3 bases and 0 bases respectively, with 10 bases between them. CDR3 length: 15 residues. DNA for the CDR3: TGTGCCAGCAGCTTCTTAACGGGGAGCACAGATACGCAGTATTTT. Protein sequence: CASSFLTGSTDTQYF.

The chain uses TRBV24-1 and TRBJ2-1, with 8 bases matching TRBD2. The germline V gene encodes CDR1 KGHDR and CDR2 SFDVKD. The junction had 8 bases not matched to a gene; V was cut back by 3 bases and J by 8 bases. This CDR3 spans 15 amino acids. Here the CDR3 DNA reads TGTGCCACCAGTGATACAGCGGGAGCTAGGGATGAGCAGTTCTTC. It encodes CATSDTAGARDEQFF.

The gene calls are TRBV5-8 and TRBJ2-1; D call uncertain. Germline V gives CDR1 SGHTS, CDR2 YDEGEE. This CDR3 contains 16 residues. Deletions cut 0 bases from V and 0 bases from J, with 10 bases between. CDR3 nucleotides: TGTGCCAGCAGCTTGGTGATCGGCGGCTCCTACAATGAGCAGTTCTTC. Its protein product is CASSLVIGGSYNEQFF. Combining the CDR3 with reference TRBV5-8 and TRBJ2-1 gives the whole variable domain EAGVTQSPTHLIKTRGQQATLRCSPISGHTSVYWYQQALGLGLQFLLWYDEGEERNRGNFPPRFSGRQFPNYSSELNVNALELEDSALYLCASSLVIGGSYNEQFFGPGTRLTVL.

The V gene is TRBV4-1, the J gene TRBJ2-1; D call uncertain. The CDR3 is 16 amino acids. The V gene's germline CDR1 is MGHRA and CDR2 YSYEKL. The ends were cut back, 1 base at V and 15 bases at J, with 25 bases in the middle. The CDR3 spells CASSQGVPELSVVRFF. The CDR3 bases are TGCGCCAGCAGCCAAGGAGTACCGGAGTTGTCTGTTGTTCGGTTCTTC.

This sequence joins TRBV9 and TRBJ2-2; TRBD2 might be the D (7 bases). Germline assignment: CDR1 SGDLS and CDR2 YYNGEE. V gave up 2 bases and J gave up 4 bases, with 12 bases separating them. CDR3 length: 15 residues. The CDR3 protein is CASSVGGHGTGELFF. The CDR3 DNA is TGTGCCAGCAGCGTCGGGGGGCATGGCACCGGGGAGCTGTTTTTT.

In its sample, this clone was seen a few times. The rearrangement uses TRBV11-2 and TRBJ1-2, with 8 nucleotides matching TRBD1. The CDR3 has 15 residues. Germline loops: CDR1 SGHAT, CDR2 FQNNGV. With V trimmed by 4 bases and J by 8 bases, 12 bases remained unmatched. CDR3 residues: CASSSWDRRTMGYTF. The CDR3 nucleotides are TGTGCCAGCAGCTCTTGGGACAGGCGAACTATGGGCTACACCTTC.

V and J are TRBV6-1 and TRBJ2-3; the D gene is possibly TRBD2 (6 bases). The CDR3 totals 14 residues. The germline V gene has CDR1 MNHNS and CDR2 SASEGT. V was cut by 3 bases and J by 8 bases, with 15 bases left in between. CDR3 sequence reads: CASSEGEVLGTQYF. In DNA form, the CDR3 reads TGTGCCAGCAGTGAGGGGGAGGTCTTAGGTACGCAGTATTTT.

This clone showed up just a few times. V usage is TRBV19 and J usage is TRBJ1-6; D is undetermined. The V gene's germline CDR1 is LNHDA and CDR2 SQIVND (reference sequence). V lost 7 bases and J lost 7, with 20 bases in between. The CDR3 consists of 16 residues. The CDR3 here is CASNLLGGGMNSPLHF. The CDR3 nucleotides read TGTGCCAGTAATCTCCTGGGCGGAGGGATGAATTCACCCCTCCACTTT. Full variable domain (rest looked up from reference TRBV19 and TRBJ1-6): DGGITQSPKYLFRKEGQNVTLSCEQNLNHDAMYWYRQDPGQGLRLIYYSQIVNDFQKGDIAEGYSVSREKKESFPLTVTSAQKNPTAFYLCASNLLGGGMNSPLHFGNGTRLTVT.

This clone was recorded many times. The rearrangement joins TRBV19 to TRBJ1-4, with 7 bases lining up with TRBD1. The CDR3 consists of 16 residues. The V gene's germline CDR1 is LNHDA and CDR2 SQIVND (reference sequence). With 4 bases clipped from V and 4 bases from J, the junction kept 9 bases outside the gene matches. The CDR3 loop is CASSTWTGHDNEKLFF. The CDR3 bases are TGTGCCAGTAGTACCTGGACAGGTCACGATAATGAAAAACTGTTTTTT.

The J gene is TRBJ1-2, the V gene TRBV6-6; 8 positions agree with TRBD1. With 6 bases clipped from V and 4 bases from J, the junction kept 10 bases outside the gene matches. Germline CDR1 reads MNHNY; CDR2 reads SVGAGI (reference sequence). This CDR3 has 15 amino acids. The CDR3 nucleotides read TGTGCCAGCAGCCAGGAGGGCAGGGGGCCCTATGGCTACACCTTC. Residues: CASSQEGRGPYGYTF.

The V gene is TRBV28, the J gene TRBJ1-5; 9 positions match TRBD1. Trimming cost V 7 bases and J 1 base; bases outside gene matches: 2. This CDR3 is 14 amino acids long. Germline V gene sequence: CDR1 MDHEN, CDR2 SYDVKM. CDR3 in amino acids: CASKGQGSNQPQHF. The CDR3 bases are TGTGCCAGCAAGGGACAGGGAAGCAATCAGCCCCAGCATTTT.

The V gene is TRBV18, the J gene TRBJ1-5; a weak D match, TRBD1 (6 bases). V lost 6 bases to trimming and J lost 0 bases, with 12 bases between them. Germline-derived CDR1 and CDR2 are KGHSH and LQKENI. The CDR3 length is 15 residues. Here the CDR3 DNA reads TGTGCCAGCTCGCAACAGGGACATAGCAATCAGCCCCAGCATTTT. This gives the protein CASSQQGHSNQPQHF.

The chain is built from TRBV5-1 and TRBJ2-3; 8 bases fit TRBD2. CDR1 and CDR2 (germline): SGHRS, YFSETQ. Germline trimming cut 6 bases from V and 3 bases from J; bases unmatched to any gene: 9. The CDR3 is 15 amino acids. The CDR3 here is CASKNSGTTTDTQYF. The CDR3 DNA is TGCGCCAGCAAAAATAGCGGGACAACTACAGATACGCAGTATTTT.

The chain joins TRBV21-1 to TRBJ2-1; the DNA was not used to check the table's D call, TRBD1. TRBV21-1 is annotated as a pseudogene. The CDR3 is made up of 17 amino acids. As DNA, the CDR3 is TGTGCCAGCAGCCTTCTAACCCGGGACAGGGAAAGAAATGAGCAGTTCTTC. This sequence encodes CASSLLTRDRERNEQFF.

This sequence joins TRBV7-3 and TRBJ2-1; D remains unclear. Trimming stripped 2 bases from V and 3 bases from J, with 14 bases between. CDR3 size: 16 residues. Germline lookup yields CDR1 SGHTA and CDR2 FQGTGA. The DNA for the CDR3 is TGTGCCAGCAGCTTAGCACTAACGGGTAGCTACAATGAGCAGTTCTTC. Translation: CASSLALTGSYNEQFF.

The rearrangement links TRBV4-1 to TRBJ1-2; TRBD1 is a possible D gene (6 bases). CDR1 is MGHRA, CDR2 YSYEKL, per germline. V lost 1 base, J lost 0 bases, and 12 bases lay in between. CDR3 length equals 16 residues. The CDR3, as DNA: TGCGCCAGCAGCCAAGTCGCCAGGGGTCCTAACTATGGCTACACCTTC. It codes for CASSQVARGPNYGYTF.

The rearrangement links TRBV21-1 to TRBJ1-4; the D segment call TRBD1 is taken from the table without a DNA check. TRBV21-1 is classified as a pseudogene. The CDR3 extends over 16 amino acids. The CDR3: CASSERRRGRGEKLFF. The CDR3 DNA reads TGTGCCAGCAGCGAAAGGCGCAGGGGAAGGGGTGAAAAACTGTTTTTT.

The chain uses TRBV2 and TRBJ2-7, with TRBD2 matching over 10 bases. CDR1 and CDR2 (germline): SNHLY, FYNNEI. CDR3 length: 14 residues. The junction had 4 bases not matched to a gene; V was cut back by 2 bases and J by 6 bases. DNA for the CDR3: TGTGCCAGCAGTGAAAGCCTAGCGGGAGCCGAGCAGTACTTC. This codes for CASSESLAGAEQYF.